The T cell receptor beta chain under discussion was sequenced for a study of early T cells in non-severe SARS-CoV-2 infection. Study summary: Investigators sequenced bulk RNA drawn from unsorted whole blood, and chains remained unpaired. Whole-study findings and limits: Reliance on VDJdb matching favored anti-spike CD8 responses; private and CD4 specificities were missed.

Notes on this clonotype: Its cognate antigen is unknown. With a much larger clone just one base away, this may be a read error.

This CDR3 spans 13 amino acids. Germline CDR1 and CDR2: SNHLY and FYNNEI. With V trimmed by 7 bases and J by 7 bases, 7 bases remained unmatched. Individually, cDNA molecules had unique molecular identifiers attached to them. TCRdb re-analysed the 5' RACE reads in MiXCR, keeping a single row per CDR3 protein. Found here are around 57,000 distinct CDR3 sequences, about 12% of them singletons; the top ten hold 4% to 4.5%. Sample: whole blood. The sequence was collected from an adult who was a healthcare worker with PCR-confirmed SARS-CoV-2 infection or an uninfected control (not recorded which). The genes are TRBV2 and TRBJ2-1, with 7 bases that match TRBD1. This CDR3 is CASIGTEGNEQFF. The CDR3 DNA follows: TGTGCCAGCATTGGGACAGAGGGGAATGAGCAGTTCTTC.